This T cell receptor beta chain was captured by sequencing in a study of blood T cell repertoires in COVID-19. Study-wide background: From the United States, Italy and Spain came samples of acute and convalescent COVID-19.

Recruitment covered 20 to 25 US areas and drew participants whose ages spanned roughly 18 to 100 years. Participants' reported clinical history set cohort assignment. This clone was detected only once. Libraries were prepared by immunoSEQ multiplex PCR; TCRdb keeps only in-frame clonotypes and omits some of them. This sample has more than 250,000 clones, with approximately 87% found just once. The receptor was derived from a woman aged 25-40 years who had recovered from COVID-19. The sample was PBMCs or T cells enriched from blood (not recorded which).

The CDR3 spells CSVSTRLSGANVLTF. The DNA for the CDR3 is TGCAGCGTTTCCACCAGACTCTCTGGGGCCAACGTCCTGACTTTC. The genes are TRBV29-1 and TRBJ2-6; D gene unclear. Germline V gene lookup returns CDR1 SQVTM and CDR2 ANQGSEA. V was trimmed by 5 bases and J by 0 bases, leaving 11 bases between them. The CDR3 sequence is 15 residues long.